This TCR beta chain was captured in a study of technical replicates of blood from a few donors. Libraries were prepared by immunoSEQ multiplex PCR; TCRdb keeps only in-frame clonotypes and omits some of them. The sample lists about 70,000 clones, about 96% occurring once. CDR3 length: 16 amino acids. V was pared by 6 bases and J by 8 bases, with 25 bases between. CDR1 is LNHDA and CDR2 is SQIVND in the germline V gene (reference sequence). Material: T cells isolated from PBMCs. This receptor was identified in a human donor in good health. The genes are TRBV19 and TRBJ1-2, with D maybe TRBD1 (6 bases). The CDR3 loop reads CASRHIYREVDRGYTF. The DNA for the CDR3 is TGTGCCAGTAGGCACATCTACAGGGAAGTCGACCGCGGCTACACCTTC.